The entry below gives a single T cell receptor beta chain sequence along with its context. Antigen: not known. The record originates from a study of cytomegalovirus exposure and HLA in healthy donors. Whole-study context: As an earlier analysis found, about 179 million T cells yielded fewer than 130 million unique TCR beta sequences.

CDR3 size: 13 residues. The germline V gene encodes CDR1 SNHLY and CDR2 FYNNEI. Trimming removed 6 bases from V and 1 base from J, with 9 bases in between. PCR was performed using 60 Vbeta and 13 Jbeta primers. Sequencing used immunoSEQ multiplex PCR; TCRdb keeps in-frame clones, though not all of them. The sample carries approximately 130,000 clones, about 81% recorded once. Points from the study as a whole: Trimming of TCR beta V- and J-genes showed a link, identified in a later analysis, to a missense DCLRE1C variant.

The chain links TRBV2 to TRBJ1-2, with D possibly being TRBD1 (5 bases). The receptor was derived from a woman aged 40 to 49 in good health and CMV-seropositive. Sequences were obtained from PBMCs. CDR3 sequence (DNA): TGTGCCAGCAGAACCGACAGTAACTATGGCTACACCTTC. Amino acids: CASRTDSNYGYTF. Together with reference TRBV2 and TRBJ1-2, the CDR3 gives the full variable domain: EPEVTQTPSHQVTQMGQEVILRCVPISNHLYFYWYRQILGQKVEFLVSFYNNEISEKSEIFDDQFSVERPDGSNFTLKIRSTKLEDSAMYFCASRTDSNYGYTFGSGTRLTVV.